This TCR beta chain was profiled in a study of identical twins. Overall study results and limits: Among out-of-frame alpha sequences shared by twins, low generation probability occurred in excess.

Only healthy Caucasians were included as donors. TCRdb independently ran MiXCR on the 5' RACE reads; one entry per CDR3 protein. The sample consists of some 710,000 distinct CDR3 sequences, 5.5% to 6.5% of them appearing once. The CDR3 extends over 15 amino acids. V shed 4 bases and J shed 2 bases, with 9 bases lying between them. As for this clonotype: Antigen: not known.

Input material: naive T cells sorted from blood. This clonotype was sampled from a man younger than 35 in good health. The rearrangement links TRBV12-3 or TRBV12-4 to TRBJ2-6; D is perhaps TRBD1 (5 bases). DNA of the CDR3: TGTGCCAGCAGTTGGGGCCGTCCTGGGGCCAACGTCCTGACTTTC. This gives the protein CASSWGRPGANVLTF.